These 6 T cell receptor beta chains were sequenced from one sample in a study of identical twins (dated by TCRdb to 2016 to 2017). Library preparation was by 5' RACE. Sequenced on an Illumina HiSeq 2000. TCRdb reran the public reads through fastp at Q25 and MiXCR, keeping productive beta chains. Identical CDR3 protein sequences are pooled into one entry, listed with their most common genes and DNA. This sample lists around 480,000 distinct CDR3 sequences; roughly an eighth were detected once. The leading ten clones occupy 0.98% of the sample. These same records also appear under a second study, on yellow fever vaccine responses in identical twins.

Sequencing was carried out using CD4+ T cells sorted from blood. These receptor sequences come from a young woman in good health.

Ten or more counts support this clonotype. The chain links TRBV20-1 to TRBJ1-1; D is ambiguous. Trimming stripped 6 bases from V and 1 base from J, with 6 bases between. The CDR3 spans 11 residues. CDR1 DFQATT and CDR2 SNEGSKA come from the germline V gene (reference sequence). CDR3 region: CSAGGNTEAFF. The CDR3 DNA is TGCAGTGCGGGAGGGAACACTGAAGCTTTCTTT.

V and J are TRBV14 and TRBJ2-6; possible D gene TRBD2, 6 bases. The CDR3 has 17 residues. Germline CDR1 SGHDN, CDR2 FVKESK. The V end was cut by 0 bases, the J end by 2 bases, with 11 bases between. The CDR3 nucleotides are TGTGCCAGCAGCCAAGAAAGGGCGGGGACTGGGGCCAACGTCCTGACTTTC. Protein: CASSQERAGTGANVLTF.

V usage is TRBV20-1 and J usage is TRBJ2-7; weak D call: TRBD1 (6 bases). Looked up from germline, CDR1 is DFQATT and CDR2 is SNEGSKA (reference sequence). CDR3 length equals 12 residues. V lost 6 bases and J lost 2, with 11 bases in between. The CDR3 DNA reads as TGCAGTGCCAAGGACAGACCCTACGAGCAGTACTTC. The encoded protein is CSAKDRPYEQYF.

This rearrangement joins TRBV15 to TRBJ2-7; D ambiguous. Trimming removed 0 bases at V and 0 bases at J, with 6 bases between. The germline gives CDR1 LNHNV, CDR2 YYDKDF (reference sequence). CDR3 length: 14 amino acids. The CDR3 region is CATSRDKRSYEQYF. CDR3 DNA: TGTGCCACCAGCAGAGATAAACGCTCCTACGAGCAGTACTTC.

The CDR3 nucleotides are TGTGCCAGCAGCCGGGACAGGGTTGGTTCACCCCTCCACTTT. It is translated as CASSRDRVGSPLHF. This chain connects TRBV3-1 to TRBJ1-6; TRBD1 agrees at 9 bases. With V trimmed by 4 bases and J by 9 bases, 4 bases remained unmatched. The CDR3 is 14 amino acids. Per the germline V gene, CDR1 is LGHDT and CDR2 is YNNKEL (reference sequence).

This sequence joins TRBV6-1 and TRBJ2-3; 10 bases map to TRBD2. V lost 7 bases, J lost 5 bases, and 6 bases stayed unmatched. The CDR3 contains 14 residues. CDR1 is MNHNS and CDR2 is SASEGT in the germline V gene. Here the CDR3 reads CASNSRLAGDTQYF. In DNA, the CDR3 is TGTGCCAGCAACTCCCGACTAGCGGGAGATACGCAGTATTTT.